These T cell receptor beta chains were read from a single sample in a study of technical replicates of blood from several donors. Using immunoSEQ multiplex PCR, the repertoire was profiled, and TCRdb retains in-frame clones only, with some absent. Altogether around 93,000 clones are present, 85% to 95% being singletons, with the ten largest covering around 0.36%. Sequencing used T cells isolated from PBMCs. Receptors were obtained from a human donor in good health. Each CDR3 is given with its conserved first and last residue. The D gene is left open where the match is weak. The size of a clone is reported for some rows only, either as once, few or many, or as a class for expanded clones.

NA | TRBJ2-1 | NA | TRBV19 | TGTGCCAGTGGGGACTTCACGCTCAGTAATGAGCAGTTCTTC | CASGDFTLSNEQFF
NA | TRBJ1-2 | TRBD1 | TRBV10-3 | TGTGCCATCAGGGGGGACAGGGAAGTAAATGGCTACACCTTC | CAIRGDREVNGYTF
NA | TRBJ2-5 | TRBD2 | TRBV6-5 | TGTGCCAGTAAGCGGGGGAGTCTGTCTGGGGAGACCCAGTACTTC | CASKRGSLSGETQYF
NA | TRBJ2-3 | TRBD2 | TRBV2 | TGTGCCAGCAGTGTAAGCGGGATCACAGATACGCAGTATTTT | CASSVSGITDTQYF
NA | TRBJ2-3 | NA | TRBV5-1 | TGCGCCAGCAGCCCAGGGAGCGGGAGCACAGATACGCAGTATTTT | CASSPGSGSTDTQYF
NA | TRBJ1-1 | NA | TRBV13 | TGTGCCGGAGAGACAGGTATGAACACTGAAGCTTTCTTT | CAGETGMNTEAFF
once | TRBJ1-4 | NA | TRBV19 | TGTGCCAGTAAAACAGGGAATGAAAAACTGTTTTTT | CASKTGNEKLFF
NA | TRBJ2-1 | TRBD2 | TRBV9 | TGTGCCAGCAGAGATACTAGCGGGCCCTACAATGAGCAGTTCTTC | CASRDTSGPYNEQFF
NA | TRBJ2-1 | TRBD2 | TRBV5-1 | TGCGCCAGCGGGAGGGGAGCGGGCTCTTCCTACAATGAGCAGTTCTTC | CASGRGAGSSYNEQFF
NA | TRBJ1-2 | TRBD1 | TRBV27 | TGTGCCAGCTCCCTGGACAGGGGGGATGGCTACACCTTC | CASSLDRGDGYTF
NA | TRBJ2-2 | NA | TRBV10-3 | TGTGCCATCAGTGTTGGTCTATTTTCGGGGGAAGGGACCGGGGAGCTGTTTTTT | CAISVGLFSGEGTGELFF